One TCR beta chain is described in this entry. This clonotype has ten or more counts. It has no known antigen specificity. The record has no base qualities; no much larger clone is one base away. The sequencing machine was an Illumina HiSeq 2500. Quantitative 5'-RACE with molecular barcodes was the method used to prepare the TCR beta libraries. The study's processing was this. Disease-linked TCR variants were identified with a new computational method built on a probabilistic model of VDJ rearrangement. TCRdb passed the public sequencing reads through fastp at Q25 and MiXCR, retaining productive beta sequences. Rows are unified per CDR3 protein, each entry keeping the most common DNA and genes. The V and J calls were determined by TCRdb, not by the authors. For this sample there are 250,000 to 400,000 distinct CDR3 sequences; around 10% appear just once. About 10% of the sample belongs to the ten largest clones.

These data are taken from a study of CD8 T cells in ankylosing spondylitis (dated by TCRdb to the late 2010s). Broadly, across the study: The study profiled T cell receptor beta repertoires in healthy donors and ankylosing spondylitis patients to find disease-linked TCR variants. The full study cohort comprised around 23 ankylosing spondylitis patients and about 110 healthy donors. Peripheral blood was sampled, and synovial fluid was also collected from ankylosing spondylitis patients. What the authors observed across the whole study: Significant enrichment of the disease-linked clones was reported in matched synovial fluid samples from ankylosing spondylitis patients. A CD8+ phenotype was shown by the disease-linked clones, which were found at relatively low frequencies in peripheral blood. Some TCR beta motif variants had previously been reported in synovial fluid and blood of reactive arthritis patients, which suggested common disease-initiation mechanisms. Blood from ankylosing spondylitis patients appeared to be characterized by a TCR beta motif made up of seven or eight highly homologous amino acid variants.

V gives up 1 base and J gives up 5 bases, and the segment between their germline ends measures 6 bases. The germline V gene sets CDR1 to SGHRS and CDR2 to YFSETQ. The CDR3 runs 13 residues from the cysteine to the phenylalanine. CDR3 DNA only is kept here, 39 bases in frame from base 1. The clonotype was recovered from a female donor with ankylosing spondylitis or in good health (not recorded which). Sequencing was carried out using blood, either unsorted or a sorted T cell fraction (not recorded which). Recombination joined TRBV5-1 with TRBJ2-2, with the D gene call left open. The nucleotide sequence reads TGCGCCAGCAGCTTGAAACCAACCGGGGAGCTGTTTTTT. The resulting protein is CASSLKPTGELFF.